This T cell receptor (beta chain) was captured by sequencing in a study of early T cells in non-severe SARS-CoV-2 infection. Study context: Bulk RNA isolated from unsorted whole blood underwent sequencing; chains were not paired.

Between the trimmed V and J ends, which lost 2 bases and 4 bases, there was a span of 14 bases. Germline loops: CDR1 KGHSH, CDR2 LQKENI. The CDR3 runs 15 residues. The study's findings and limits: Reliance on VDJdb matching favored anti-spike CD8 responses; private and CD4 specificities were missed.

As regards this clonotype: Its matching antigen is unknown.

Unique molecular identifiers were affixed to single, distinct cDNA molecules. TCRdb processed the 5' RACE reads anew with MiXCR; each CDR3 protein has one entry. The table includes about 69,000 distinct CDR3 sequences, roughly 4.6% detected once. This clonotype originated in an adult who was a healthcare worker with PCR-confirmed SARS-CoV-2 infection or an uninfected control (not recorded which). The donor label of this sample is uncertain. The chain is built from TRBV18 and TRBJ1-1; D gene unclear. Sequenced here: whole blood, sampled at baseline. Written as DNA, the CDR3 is TGTGCCAGCTCACCAGGAACAGTCTCCTCCACTGAAGCTTTCTTT. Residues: CASSPGTVSSTEAFF.